This is a list of T cell receptor beta chains from one sample in a study of human T cells and chemical hapten exposure. TCRdb ran MiXCR on the RACE reads and lists one entry per CDR3 protein. The sample yields 300,000 to 350,000 distinct CDR3 sequences, under 8% seen once. The sequencing used whole blood, collected in connection with sensitization to the hapten diphenylcyclopropenone (DPC). The receptors stem from a woman under 30 with alopecia areata. Some clones in this sample may be carry-over from other donors' samples. Each CDR3 is given with its conserved first and last residue. The D gene is left open where the match is weak. Clone size is not always given. Where it is, it says once, few, many or a class for expanded clones.

D	length	V	size	J	DNA	CDR3
.	11	TRBV7-9	many	TRBJ2-5	TGTGCCAGCAGACTAAAAGAGACCCAGTACTTC	CASRLKETQYF
.	14	TRBV3-1	few	TRBJ1-4	TGTGCCAGCAACCGCGGGGCATCTAATGAAAAACTGTTTTTT	CASNRGASNEKLFF
.	11	TRBV19	.	TRBJ1-2	TGTGCCAGTAGTACACGGGATGGCTACACCTTC	CASSTRDGYTF
.	14	TRBV27	few	TRBJ1-6	TGTGCCAGCAGTCCGGACCCGACCTATTCACCCCTCCACTTT	CASSPDPTYSPLHF
.	12	TRBV20-1	few	TRBJ1-6	TGCAGTGCTAGAGGGCATAATTCACCCCTCCACTTT	CSARGHNSPLHF
.	14	TRBV2	few	TRBJ2-3	TGTGCCAGCAGTGCCGTGAGCGGGCTTGATACGCAGTATTTT	CASSAVSGLDTQYF
TRBD1	16	TRBV4-1	few	TRBJ1-4	TGCGCCAGCAGAAAACCAGGAGGGGGCCGGGAAGAAAAACTGTTTTTT	CASRKPGGGREEKLFF
TRBD2	14	TRBV9	few	TRBJ2-3	TGTGCCAGCAGCGTAGACGGGGGGGTAGATACGCAGTATTTT	CASSVDGGVDTQYF
.	15	TRBV4-3	.	TRBJ2-7	TGCGCCAGCAGCCACTCTACGGCACTTGGGTACGAGCAGTACTTC	CASSHSTALGYEQYF
.	12	TRBV20-1	.	TRBJ2-5	TGCAGTGCTAGCGGGGACCAAGAGACCCAGTACTTC	CSASGDQETQYF
TRBD2	14	TRBV5-1	many	TRBJ2-3	TGCGCCAGCAGCTCTGGACTAGAGGCAGATACGCAGTATTTT	CASSSGLEADTQYF
TRBD1	12	TRBV2	few	TRBJ1-1	TGTGCCAGCAGGCGGACAGGCCCTGAAGCTTTCTTT	CASRRTGPEAFF
.	14	TRBV6-2/TRBV6-3	.	TRBJ2-3	TGTGCCAGCAGGGCTGCCGGGAACACAGATACGCAGTATTTT	CASRAAGNTDTQYF
TRBD1	14	TRBV20-1	few	TRBJ1-1	TGCAGTGCTAGAGAACCGACAGGGCTCACTGAAGCTTTCTTT	CSAREPTGLTEAFF
.	14	TRBV2	.	TRBJ2-2	TGTGCCAGCAGACAGGGATGGGACACCGGGGAGCTGTTTTTT	CASRQGWDTGELFF
.	12	TRBV3-1	many	TRBJ2-7	TGTGCCAGCAGCCACGCAGGCCACGAGCAGTACTTC	CASSHAGHEQYF
.	14	TRBV20-1	.	TRBJ2-3	TGCAGTGCTCCACCTGAGGTTTTCGCAGATACGCAGTATTTT	CSAPPEVFADTQYF
.	19	TRBV29-1	many	TRBJ2-7	TGCAGCGTTGAAGATCCTAAGAGAGGGCCCGAGGTAGTAATCCACGAGCAGTACTTC	CSVEDPKRGPEVVIHEQYF
TRBD2	15	TRBV6-2/TRBV6-3	many	TRBJ2-1	TGTGCCAGCCGCCAAGGAAGCGGGGGGTACAATGAGCAGTTCTTC	CASRQGSGGYNEQFF
TRBD1	13	TRBV7-2	few	TRBJ1-1	TGTGCCAGCAGCGTGGGACAGACCTATGAAGCTTTCTTT	CASSVGQTYEAFF
.	15	TRBV27	.	TRBJ2-1	TGTGCCAGCAGCTACGGGCCCCGTAACTACAATGAGCAGTTCTTC	CASSYGPRNYNEQFF
TRBD1	13	TRBV27	.	TRBJ1-5	TGTGCCAGCAGGGGACAGGGGAATCAGACCCAGCATTTT	CASRGQGNQTQHF
.	14	TRBV7-6	many	TRBJ2-4	TGTGCCAGCAGCCCCGTCCTAGAGAAAAACATTCAGTACTTC	CASSPVLEKNIQYF
.	12	TRBV28	.	TRBJ2-5	TGTGCCAGCAGCAATGTCCAAGAGACCCAGTACTTC	CASSNVQETQYF
.	15	TRBV12-3/TRBV12-4	few	TRBJ1-3	TGTGCCAGCAGGGCCGGTGGGGCCTCTGGAAACACCATATATTTT	CASRAGGASGNTIYF
.	13	TRBV6-2/TRBV6-3	.	TRBJ1-1	TGTGCCAGCAGTTACTCCGGACAGATTGAAGCTTTCTTT	CASSYSGQIEAFF
.	13	TRBV6-6	few	TRBJ1-2	TGTGCCAGCAGTAGGGACATAAACTATGGCTACACCTTC	CASSRDINYGYTF
TRBD2	18	TRBV7-2	.	TRBJ2-1	TGTGCCAGCAGCTTAGCAGGAAGGCTAGCGGGTTTTTACAATGAGCAGTTCTTC	CASSLAGRLAGFYNEQFF
.	15	TRBV5-1	.	TRBJ2-2	TGCGCCAGCAGCTTGGCGTCACCGAACACCGGGGAGCTGTTTTTT	CASSLASPNTGELFF
TRBD2	14	TRBV12-5	few	TRBJ2-3	TGTGCTAGTGGTCTCCGGGGGGGGGCAGATACGCAGTATTTT	CASGLRGGADTQYF
TRBD2	19	TRBV15	.	TRBJ2-1	TGTGCCACCAGCAGAAGTCTAGCGGGGGTTGAGGGCTTTTACAATGAGCAGTTCTTC	CATSRSLAGVEGFYNEQFF
TRBD1	14	TRBV5-4	few	TRBJ1-1	TGTGCCAGCAGCCCACGGGACAGGGGGCCTGAAGCTTTCTTT	CASSPRDRGPEAFF
.	15	TRBV7-2	few	TRBJ2-1	TGTGCCAGCAGCTTTGCCCTCAGCCCCTACAATGAGCAGTTCTTC	CASSFALSPYNEQFF
TRBD1	14	TRBV6-5	.	TRBJ1-5	TGTGCCAGCGGAAGGACAGGGTCTACTCAGCCCCAGCATTTT	CASGRTGSTQPQHF
TRBD1	15	TRBV27	.	TRBJ1-1	TGTGCCAGCAGTTTATCCGTTACAGGGGACACTGAAGCTTTCTTT	CASSLSVTGDTEAFF
TRBD2	18	TRBV28	many	TRBJ2-7	TGTGCCAGCAGTACCCCGACCATTATAGCGGGGGGATTTAACGAGCAGTACTTC	CASSTPTIIAGGFNEQYF
.	18	TRBV6-1	.	TRBJ2-4	TGTGCCAGCAGTGAAAGTCGGTACGGGGGGCTTGTCAAAAACATTCAGTACTTC	CASSESRYGGLVKNIQYF
.	13	TRBV20-1	many	TRBJ2-7	TGCAGTGCTCGAAGGGACACCTCCTACGAGCAGTACTTC	CSARRDTSYEQYF
.	15	TRBV7-4	few	TRBJ1-1	TGTGCCAGCAGCCTCCACAGGGCGGAGAACACTGAAGCTTTCTTT	CASSLHRAENTEAFF
.	13	TRBV4-3	many	TRBJ1-4	TGCGCCAGCAGCCAAGACAGGGATGAAAAACTGTTTTTT	CASSQDRDEKLFF
TRBD2	16	TRBV5-4	few	TRBJ2-3	TGTGCCAGCAGCTTGACAGCGGGGATCAGCACAGATACGCAGTATTTT	CASSLTAGISTDTQYF
.	16	TRBV27	few	TRBJ2-5	TGTGCCAGCAGTCACTACAGGGCCTTGGCCTTGGAGACCCAGTACTTC	CASSHYRALALETQYF
.	16	TRBV2	many	TRBJ2-1	TGTGCCAGCAGAAGGACTACCAGGAGCTCCTACAATGAGCAGTTCTTC	CASRRTTRSSYNEQFF
.	15	TRBV4-2	.	TRBJ1-4	TGTGCCAGCAGCCAAGATCGAGACTGGGCGGGAAAACTGTTTTTT	CASSQDRDWAGKLFF
.	16	TRBV29-1	few	TRBJ1-2	TGCAGCGTTGACGATCCCCATGGCGGGTCTAACTATGGCTACACCTTC	CSVDDPHGGSNYGYTF
.	16	TRBV6-5	few	TRBJ1-6	TGTGCCAGCAGTCATTCCTCCGGGACGGAGAATTCACCCCTCCACTTT	CASSHSSGTENSPLHF
.	13	TRBV2	many	TRBJ2-2	TGTGCCAGCTCAACAGTCAGAGGCGGGGAGCTGTTTTTT	CASSTVRGGELFF
.	15	TRBV2	.	TRBJ1-1	TGTGCCAGCAGTGAGGAGGGACAACTGAACACTGAAGCTTTCTTT	CASSEEGQLNTEAFF
.	15	TRBV14	.	TRBJ1-2	TGTGCCAGCAGCCAAACGAGACAGGCGTACTATGGCTACACCTTC	CASSQTRQAYYGYTF
TRBD2	16	TRBV7-2	.	TRBJ2-1	TGTGCCAGCAGCCCCTGGGCTCCGGGGGGGGCTGGGGAGCAGTTCTTC	CASSPWAPGGAGEQFF
.	13	TRBV11-1	.	TRBJ2-7	TGTGCCAGCAGCTTTATATCAGGGAACGAGCAGTACTTC	CASSFISGNEQYF
.	15	TRBV4-3	few	TRBJ2-1	TGCGCCAGCAGCCAAGATGAGGGGCCACGCAATGAGCAGTTCTTC	CASSQDEGPRNEQFF
.	13	TRBV3-1	few	TRBJ1-4	TGTGCCAGCAGCCAAGTAAGGCCGAAAAAACTGTTTTTT	CASSQVRPKKLFF
.	13	TRBV28	many	TRBJ1-1	TGTGCCAGCAGTCGTCCCCAAAACACTGAAGCTTTCTTT	CASSRPQNTEAFF